The clone carrying this TCR beta chain is a singleton in its sample. This sample is part of a study of shared clonotypes between healthy human individuals. CDR1 and CDR2 from the germline V gene are SGHVS and FNYEAQ. With V trimmed by 6 bases and J by 4 bases, 5 bases remained unmatched. The CDR3 runs 14 residues. Sequenced by immunoSEQ multiplex PCR; TCRdb stores in-frame clones only, minus some. The profile covers over a million clones, with roughly 96% appearing a single time and 1% to 1.5% taken by the ten largest. The source is a man younger than 45 in good health. Sequencing was carried out using naive CD4+ T cells sorted from blood. The subset was: CD45RA+ positively selected. The gene calls are TRBV7-6 and TRBJ1-3; 8 bases line up with TRBD1. CDR3 in amino acids: CASSWTGTGNTIYF. The CDR3 nucleotides read TGTGCCAGCAGTTGGACAGGGACCGGAAACACCATATATTTT.